A selection of T cell receptor beta chains follows, all from one sample in a study of early T cells in non-severe SARS-CoV-2 infection. TCRdb passed the 5' RACE reads through MiXCR, listing each CDR3 protein once. Among about 22,000 distinct CDR3 sequences, roughly 4.1% were seen once, and the ten largest hold around 21%. The sample was whole blood. These receptors were taken from an adult who was a healthcare worker with PCR-confirmed SARS-CoV-2 infection or an uninfected control (not recorded which). The CDR3 runs from the conserved cysteine through the conserved F or W. The D gene is left open where the match is weak. Only part of the rows carry a size: once, few, many, or a class if the clone is expanded.

D: TRBD1; size: medium-sized; J: TRBJ2-7; V: TRBV28; DNA: TGTGCCAGCACCGACAGGGTAGACTACGAGCAGTACTTC; CDR3: CASTDRVDYEQYF
D: NA; size: many; J: TRBJ1-2; V: TRBV21-1; DNA: TGTGCCAGCAGCAACGCGACACCGAACTATGGCTACACCTTC; CDR3: CASSNATPNYGYTF
D: TRBD1; size: medium-sized; J: TRBJ1-1; V: TRBV29-1; DNA: TGCAGCGTCGCGGACAGGGCGGCGAGTATTGAAGCTTTCTTT; CDR3: CSVADRAASIEAFF
D: NA; size: many; J: TRBJ1-1; V: TRBV6-5; DNA: TGTGCCAGCACCGACCCGGGACTGGGGAACACTGAAGCTTTCTTT; CDR3: CASTDPGLGNTEAFF
D: NA; size: many; J: TRBJ2-7; V: TRBV7-2; DNA: TGTGCCAGCAGCTCAGAGGGTATCCCTGGGGGCGAGCAGTACTTC; CDR3: CASSSEGIPGGEQYF
D: NA; size: many; J: TRBJ2-7; V: TRBV13; DNA: TGTGCCAGCAGCTTAGGCGGAGGTAGGCGGGGCGAGCAGTACTTC; CDR3: CASSLGGGRRGEQYF
D: NA; size: NA; J: TRBJ1-1; V: TRBV7-9; DNA: TGTGCCAGCAGCTCCAATTTATTCCGGGGCACTGAAGCTTTCTTT; CDR3: CASSSNLFRGTEAFF
D: NA; size: many; J: TRBJ2-5; V: TRBV28; DNA: TGTGCCAGCAGTTTGGGAGGACCCCAGTACTTC; CDR3: CASSLGGPQYF
D: NA; size: NA; J: TRBJ2-1; V: TRBV4-1; DNA: TGCGCCAGCAGCCCCACGATTGCAGACAATGAGCAGTTCTTC; CDR3: CASSPTIADNEQFF
D: NA; size: many; J: TRBJ1-4; V: TRBV7-9; DNA: TGTGCCAGCAGGTATACGGGGGACGCTAATGAAAAACTGTTTTTT; CDR3: CASRYTGDANEKLFF
D: TRBD1; size: many; J: TRBJ1-2; V: TRBV30; DNA: TGTGCCTGGAGCCGGGACAGGGTGGTTCATGGCTACACCTTC; CDR3: CAWSRDRVVHGYTF
D: NA; size: few; J: TRBJ1-3; V: TRBV11-2; DNA: TGTGCCAGCAGCTTACAACAGTTGTTGTCTGGAAACACCATATATTTT; CDR3: CASSLQQLLSGNTIYF
D: NA; size: many; J: TRBJ1-6; V: TRBV7-3; DNA: TGTGCCAGCAGCTTAACCAGCTATAATTCACCCCTCCACTTT; CDR3: CASSLTSYNSPLHF
D: TRBD2; size: many; J: TRBJ2-3; V: TRBV6-2/TRBV6-3; DNA: TGTGCCAGCAGTTACCCGGGACTAGCGTCCCAAGGACGCCCAGATACGCAGTATTTT; CDR3: CASSYPGLASQGRPDTQYF
D: TRBD1; size: few; J: TRBJ1-2; V: TRBV12-3/TRBV12-4; DNA: TGTGCCAGCAGTCACCGGGACAGGGGGCGAGGCTACACCTTC; CDR3: CASSHRDRGRGYTF